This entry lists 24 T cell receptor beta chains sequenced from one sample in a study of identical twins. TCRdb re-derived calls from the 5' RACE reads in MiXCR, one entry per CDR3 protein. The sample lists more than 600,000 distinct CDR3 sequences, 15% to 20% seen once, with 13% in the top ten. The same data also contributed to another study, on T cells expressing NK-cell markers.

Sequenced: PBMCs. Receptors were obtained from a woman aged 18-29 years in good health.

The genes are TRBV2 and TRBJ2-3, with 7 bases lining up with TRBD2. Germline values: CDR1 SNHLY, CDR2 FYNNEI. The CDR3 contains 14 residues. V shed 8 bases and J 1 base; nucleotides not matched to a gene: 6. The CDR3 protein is CASHLAGGTDTQYF. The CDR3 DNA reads TGTGCCAGCCACCTGGCGGGGGGCACAGATACGCAGTATTTT.

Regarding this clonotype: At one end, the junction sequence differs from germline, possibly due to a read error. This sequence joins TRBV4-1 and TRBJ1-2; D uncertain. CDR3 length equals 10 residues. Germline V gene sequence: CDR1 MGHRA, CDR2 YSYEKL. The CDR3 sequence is CASRGISTAF. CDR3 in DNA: TGCGCCAGCAGGGGAATTTCCACGGCCTTC.

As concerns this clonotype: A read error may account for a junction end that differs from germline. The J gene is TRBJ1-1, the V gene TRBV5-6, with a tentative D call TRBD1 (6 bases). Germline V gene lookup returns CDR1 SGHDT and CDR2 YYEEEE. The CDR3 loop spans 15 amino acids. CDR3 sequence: CASSLVQGLGTEAFF. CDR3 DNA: TGTGCCAGCAGTTTGGTTCAGGGGCTAGGCACTGAAGCTTTCTTT.

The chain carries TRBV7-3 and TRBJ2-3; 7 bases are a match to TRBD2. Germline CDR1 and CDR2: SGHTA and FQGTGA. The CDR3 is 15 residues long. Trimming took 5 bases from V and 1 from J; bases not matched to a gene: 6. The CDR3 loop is CASSLGGYRTDTQYF. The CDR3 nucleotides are TGTGCCAGCAGCCTCGGGGGGTACCGCACAGATACGCAGTATTTT.

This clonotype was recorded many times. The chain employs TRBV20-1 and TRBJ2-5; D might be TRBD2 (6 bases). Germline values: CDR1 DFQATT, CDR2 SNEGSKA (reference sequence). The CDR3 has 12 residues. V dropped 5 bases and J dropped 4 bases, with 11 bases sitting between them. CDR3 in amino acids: CSAPLRGETQYF. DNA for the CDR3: TGCAGTGCTCCCCTGCGGGGAGAGACCCAGTACTTC.

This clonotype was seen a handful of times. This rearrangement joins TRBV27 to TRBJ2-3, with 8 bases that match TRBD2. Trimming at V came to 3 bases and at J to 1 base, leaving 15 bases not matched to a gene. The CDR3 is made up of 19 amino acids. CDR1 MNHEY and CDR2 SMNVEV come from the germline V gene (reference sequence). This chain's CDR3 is CASSFWGPSTSARTDTQYF. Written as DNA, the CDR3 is TGTGCCAGCAGTTTCTGGGGCCCGTCGACTAGCGCCCGCACAGATACGCAGTATTTT.

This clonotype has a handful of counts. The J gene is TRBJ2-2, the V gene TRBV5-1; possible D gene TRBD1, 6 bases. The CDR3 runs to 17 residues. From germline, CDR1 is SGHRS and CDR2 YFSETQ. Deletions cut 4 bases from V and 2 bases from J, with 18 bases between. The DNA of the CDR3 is TGCGCCAGCAGCGCCGAGTGGGGGACACTCAACACCGGGGAGCTGTTTTTT. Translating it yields CASSAEWGTLNTGELFF.

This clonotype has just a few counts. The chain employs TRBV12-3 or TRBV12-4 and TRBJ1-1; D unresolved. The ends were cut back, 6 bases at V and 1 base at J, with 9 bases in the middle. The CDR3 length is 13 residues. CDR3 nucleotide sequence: TGTGCCAGCAGACTCTTTGAGAACACTGAAGCTTTCTTT. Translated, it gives CASRLFENTEAFF.

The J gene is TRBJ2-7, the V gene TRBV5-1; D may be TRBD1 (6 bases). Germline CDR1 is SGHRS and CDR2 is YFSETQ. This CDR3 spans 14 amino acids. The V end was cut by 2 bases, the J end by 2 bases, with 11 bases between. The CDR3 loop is CASSFFPGAYEQYF. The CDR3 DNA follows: TGCGCCAGCAGCTTTTTCCCAGGGGCCTACGAGCAGTACTTC.

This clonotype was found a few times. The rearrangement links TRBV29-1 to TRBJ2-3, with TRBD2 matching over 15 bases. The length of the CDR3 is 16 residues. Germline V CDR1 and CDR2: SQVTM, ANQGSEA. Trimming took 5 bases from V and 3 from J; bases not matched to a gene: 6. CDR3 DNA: TGCAGCGTTAATGGACTAGCGGGAGGGGAGACAGATACGCAGTATTTT. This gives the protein CSVNGLAGGETDTQYF.

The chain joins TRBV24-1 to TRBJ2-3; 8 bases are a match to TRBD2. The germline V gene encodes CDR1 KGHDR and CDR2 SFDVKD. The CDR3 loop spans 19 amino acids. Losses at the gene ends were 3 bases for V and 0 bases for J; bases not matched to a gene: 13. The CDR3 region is CATSDRSAGGPTSTDTQYF. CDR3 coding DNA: TGTGCCACCAGTGATCGGTCGGCGGGAGGACCTACTAGCACAGATACGCAGTATTTT.

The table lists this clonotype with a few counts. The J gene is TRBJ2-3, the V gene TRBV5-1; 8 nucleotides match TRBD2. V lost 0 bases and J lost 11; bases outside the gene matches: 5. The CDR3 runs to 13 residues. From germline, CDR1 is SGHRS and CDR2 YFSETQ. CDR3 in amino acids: CASSLEIAGRQYF. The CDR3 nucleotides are TGCGCCAGCAGCTTGGAAATAGCGGGAAGGCAGTATTTT.

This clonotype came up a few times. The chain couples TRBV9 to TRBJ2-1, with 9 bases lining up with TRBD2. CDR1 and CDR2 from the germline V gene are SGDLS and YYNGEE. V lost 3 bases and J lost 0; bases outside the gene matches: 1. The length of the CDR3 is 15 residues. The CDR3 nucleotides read TGTGCCAGCAGCGCTAGCGGGGCCTCCTACAATGAGCAGTTCTTC. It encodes CASSASGASYNEQFF.

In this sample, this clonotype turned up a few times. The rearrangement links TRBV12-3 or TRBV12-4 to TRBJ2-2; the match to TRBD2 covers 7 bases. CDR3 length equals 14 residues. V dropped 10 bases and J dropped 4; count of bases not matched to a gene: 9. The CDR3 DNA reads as TGTGCCACCCGGGGGGAAGTCCCCACCGGGGAGCTGTTTTTT. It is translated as CATRGEVPTGELFF.

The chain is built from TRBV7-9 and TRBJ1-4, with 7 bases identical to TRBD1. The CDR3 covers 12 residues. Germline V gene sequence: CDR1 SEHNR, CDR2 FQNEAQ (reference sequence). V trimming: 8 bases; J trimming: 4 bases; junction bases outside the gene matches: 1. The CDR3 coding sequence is TGTGCCAGCGGACAGGATAATGAAAAACTGTTTTTT. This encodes CASGQDNEKLFF.

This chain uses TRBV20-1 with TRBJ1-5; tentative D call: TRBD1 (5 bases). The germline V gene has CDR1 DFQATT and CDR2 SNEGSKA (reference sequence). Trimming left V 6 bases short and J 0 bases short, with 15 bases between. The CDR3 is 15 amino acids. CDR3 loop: CSAEETAYSNQPQHF. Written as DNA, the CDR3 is TGCAGTGCCGAAGAGACAGCTTATAGCAATCAGCCCCAGCATTTT.

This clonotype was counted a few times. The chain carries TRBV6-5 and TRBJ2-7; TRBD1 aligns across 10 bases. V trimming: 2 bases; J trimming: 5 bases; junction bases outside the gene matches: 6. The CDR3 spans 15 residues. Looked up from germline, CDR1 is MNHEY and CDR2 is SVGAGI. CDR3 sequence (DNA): TGTGCCAGCAGTTACGGGACAGGGGTTCGGCACGAGCAGTACTTC. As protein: CASSYGTGVRHEQYF.

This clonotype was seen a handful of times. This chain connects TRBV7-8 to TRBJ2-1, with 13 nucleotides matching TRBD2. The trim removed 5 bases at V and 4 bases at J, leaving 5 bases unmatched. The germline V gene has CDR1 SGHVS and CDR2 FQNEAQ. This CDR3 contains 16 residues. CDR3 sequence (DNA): TGTGCCAGCAGCCCCTCGGGACTAGCGGGGTACAATGAGCAGTTCTTC. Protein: CASSPSGLAGYNEQFF.

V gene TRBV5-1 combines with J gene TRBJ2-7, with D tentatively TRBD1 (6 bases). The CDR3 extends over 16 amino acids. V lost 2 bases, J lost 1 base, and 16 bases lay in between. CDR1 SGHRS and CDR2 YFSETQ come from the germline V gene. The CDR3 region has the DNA TGCGCCAGCAGCTTCGACCGGGACATGACATCCTACGAGCAGTACTTC. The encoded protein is CASSFDRDMTSYEQYF.

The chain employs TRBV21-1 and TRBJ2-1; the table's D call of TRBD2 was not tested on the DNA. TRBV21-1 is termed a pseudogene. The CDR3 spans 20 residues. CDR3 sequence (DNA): TGTGCCAGCAGCAAAGTATGTGGAGGGACCAACTCCTCTACAATGAGCGGGCAGTTCTTC. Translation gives CASSKVCGGTNSSTMSGQFF.

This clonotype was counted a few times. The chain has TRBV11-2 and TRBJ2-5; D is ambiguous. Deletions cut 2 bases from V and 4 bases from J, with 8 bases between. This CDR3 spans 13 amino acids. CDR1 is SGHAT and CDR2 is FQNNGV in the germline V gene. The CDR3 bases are TGTGCCAGCAGCTTATTTGTGGCAGAGACCCAGTACTTC. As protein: CASSLFVAETQYF.

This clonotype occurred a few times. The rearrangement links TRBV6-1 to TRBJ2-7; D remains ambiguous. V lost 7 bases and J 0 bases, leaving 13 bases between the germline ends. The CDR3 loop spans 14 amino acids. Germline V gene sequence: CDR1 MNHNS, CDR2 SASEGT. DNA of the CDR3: TGTGCCAGCACTGACGGGTTGAGCTCCTACGAGCAGTACTTC. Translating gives CASTDGLSSYEQYF.

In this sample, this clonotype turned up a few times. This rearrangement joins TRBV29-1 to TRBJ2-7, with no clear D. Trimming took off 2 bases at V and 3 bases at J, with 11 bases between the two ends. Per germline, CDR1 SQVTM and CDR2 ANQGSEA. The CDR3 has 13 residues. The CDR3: CSVEKPEDYEQYF. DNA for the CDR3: TGCAGCGTTGAAAAGCCAGAGGACTACGAGCAGTACTTC.

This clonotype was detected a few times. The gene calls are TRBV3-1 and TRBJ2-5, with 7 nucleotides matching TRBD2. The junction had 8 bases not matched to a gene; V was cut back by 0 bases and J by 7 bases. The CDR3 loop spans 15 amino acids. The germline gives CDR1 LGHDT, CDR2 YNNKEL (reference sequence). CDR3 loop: CASSQEPAGEGTQYF. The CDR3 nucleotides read TGTGCCAGCAGCCAAGAACCGGCGGGGGAAGGGACCCAGTACTTC.